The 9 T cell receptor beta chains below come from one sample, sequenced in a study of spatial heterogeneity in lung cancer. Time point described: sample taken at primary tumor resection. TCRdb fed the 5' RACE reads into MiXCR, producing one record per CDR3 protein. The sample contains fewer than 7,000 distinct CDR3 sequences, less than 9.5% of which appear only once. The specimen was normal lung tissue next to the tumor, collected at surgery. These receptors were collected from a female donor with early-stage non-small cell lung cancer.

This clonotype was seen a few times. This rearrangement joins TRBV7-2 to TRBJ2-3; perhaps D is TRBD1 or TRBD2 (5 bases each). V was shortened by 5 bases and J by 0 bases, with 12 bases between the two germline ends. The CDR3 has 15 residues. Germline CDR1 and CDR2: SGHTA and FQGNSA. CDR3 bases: TGTGCCAGCAGCGGGGGTAGGGCTAGCACAGATACGCAGTATTTT. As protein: CASSGGRASTDTQYF.

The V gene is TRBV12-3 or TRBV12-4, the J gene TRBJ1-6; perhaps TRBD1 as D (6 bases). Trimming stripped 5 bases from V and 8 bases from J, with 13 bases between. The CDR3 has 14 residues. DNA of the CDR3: TGTGCCAGCAGTCCTCTTGGGGGGCATTCACCCCTCCACTTT. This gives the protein CASSPLGGHSPLHF.

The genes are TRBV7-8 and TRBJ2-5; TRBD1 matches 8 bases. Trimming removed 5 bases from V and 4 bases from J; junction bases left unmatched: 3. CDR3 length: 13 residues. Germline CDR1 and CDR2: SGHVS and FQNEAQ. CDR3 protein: CASSTGQGETQYF. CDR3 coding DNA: TGTGCCAGCAGCACAGGACAGGGAGAGACCCAGTACTTC.

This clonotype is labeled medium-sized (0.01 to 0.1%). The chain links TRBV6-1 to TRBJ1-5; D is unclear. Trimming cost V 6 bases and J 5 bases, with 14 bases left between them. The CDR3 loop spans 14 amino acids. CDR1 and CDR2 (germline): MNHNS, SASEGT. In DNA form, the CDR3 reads TGTGCCAGCAGGGGAGGGCCCCCGGATCAGCCCCAGCATTTT. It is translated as CASRGGPPDQPQHF.

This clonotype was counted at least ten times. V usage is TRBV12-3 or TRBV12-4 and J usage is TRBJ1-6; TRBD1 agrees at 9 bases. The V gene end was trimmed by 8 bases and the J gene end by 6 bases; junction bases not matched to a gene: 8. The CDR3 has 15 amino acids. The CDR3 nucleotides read TGTGCCAGCGGATCGACAGGGGGGCTTAATTCACCCCTCCACTTT. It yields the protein CASGSTGGLNSPLHF.

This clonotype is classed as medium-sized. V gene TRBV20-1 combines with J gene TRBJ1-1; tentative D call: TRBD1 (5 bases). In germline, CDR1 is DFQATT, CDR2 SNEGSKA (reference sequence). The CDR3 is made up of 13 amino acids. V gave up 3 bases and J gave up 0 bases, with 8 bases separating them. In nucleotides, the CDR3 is TGCAGTGCTAGGGAACAGGTGAACACTGAAGCTTTCTTT. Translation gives CSAREQVNTEAFF.

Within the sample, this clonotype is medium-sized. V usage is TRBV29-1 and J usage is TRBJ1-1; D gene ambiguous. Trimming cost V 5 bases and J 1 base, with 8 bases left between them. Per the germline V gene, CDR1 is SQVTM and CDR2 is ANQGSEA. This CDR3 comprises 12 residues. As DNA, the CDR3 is TGCAGCGTTCTGTCCGGGAACACTGAAGCTTTCTTT. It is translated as CSVLSGNTEAFF.

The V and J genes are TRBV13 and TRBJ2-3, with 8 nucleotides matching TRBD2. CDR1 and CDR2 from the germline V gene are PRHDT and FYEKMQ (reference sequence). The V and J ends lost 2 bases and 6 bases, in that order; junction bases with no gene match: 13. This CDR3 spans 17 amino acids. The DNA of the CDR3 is TGTGCCAGCAGCTTATGGGGGACTAGTATGGCTTGGGATACGCAGTATTTT. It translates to CASSLWGTSMAWDTQYF.

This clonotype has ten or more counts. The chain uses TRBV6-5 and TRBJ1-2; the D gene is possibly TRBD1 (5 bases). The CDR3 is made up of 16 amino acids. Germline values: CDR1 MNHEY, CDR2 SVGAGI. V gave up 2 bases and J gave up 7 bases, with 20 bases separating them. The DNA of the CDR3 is TGTGCCAGCAGTTACCGCTTGGGACCATTAATGCCTGGCTACACCTTC. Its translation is CASSYRLGPLMPGYTF.